This T cell receptor beta chain stems from a study of blood T cell repertoires in COVID-19. Study in general: Material from acute and convalescent COVID-19 was sourced from the United States, Italy and Spain.

Per the original data handling: Estimated nucleated cell counts came from reference gene primer amplification. The assay was immunoSEQ multiplex PCR, and TCRdb's table has in-frame clones only and misses some. For V, J and clone size, that table is used; D and trimming come from the DNA. The data contain around 77,000 clones, 80% to 95% of them singletons. Trimming shortened V by 10 bases and J by 7 bases, and 26 bases separated the two germline ends. This CDR3 is 16 amino acids long. Per the germline V gene, CDR1 is LNHDA and CDR2 is SQIVND (reference sequence). The receptor's source is a woman aged 55-75 years with active COVID-19. The sample consisted of peripheral blood. The chain employs TRBV19 and TRBJ2-1, with D possibly TRBD1 on 6 matching bases. The CDR3 protein is CATPNPAGEFGNEQFF. The CDR3, as DNA: TGTGCCACCCCGAACCCGGCAGGGGAATTCGGGAATGAGCAGTTCTTC.